The 10 T cell receptor beta chains below come from one sample, sequenced in a study of blood T cell repertoires in COVID-19. The method was immunoSEQ multiplex PCR; TCRdb's version includes in-frame clones alone and lacks a portion of them. This table has some 130,000 clones, roughly 89% appearing once. Sequenced: peripheral blood. The receptors were gathered from a man between 60 and 75 years old with active or convalescent COVID-19.

In this sample, this clone turned up once. V and J are TRBV20-1 and TRBJ1-5; D not certain. The CDR3 runs 15 residues. V lost 3 bases and J 2 bases, leaving 14 bases between the germline ends. Germline assignment: CDR1 DFQATT and CDR2 SNEGSKA (reference sequence). The CDR3 loop is CSASPGWEGNQPQHF. The CDR3 DNA follows: TGCAGTGCTAGTCCGGGATGGGAGGGCAATCAGCCCCAGCATTTT.

The V and J genes are TRBV4-1 and TRBJ1-1, with TRBD1 matching over 9 bases. V was pared by 4 bases and J by 5 bases, with 17 bases of the junction left unmatched. The germline CDR1 and CDR2 sequences are MGHRA and YSYEKL. The CDR3 contains 18 residues. The CDR3 protein is CASSPPAFYRGRSTEAFF. The CDR3 DNA reads TGCGCCAGCAGCCCTCCTGCATTTTACAGGGGGCGTTCAACTGAAGCTTTCTTT.

The chain joins TRBV11-2 to TRBJ2-5; 10 bases fit TRBD1. Per germline, CDR1 SGHAT and CDR2 FQNNGV. The CDR3 consists of 15 residues. Trimming removed 3 bases from V and 5 bases from J; junction bases left unmatched: 6. CDR3 in DNA: TGTGCCAGCAGCTTGGCGACAGGGGGCGCGGAGACCCAGTACTTC. Protein product: CASSLATGGAETQYF.

The chain is built from TRBV19 and TRBJ2-7; weak D call: TRBD2 (5 bases). The CDR3 runs to 12 residues. Germline V gives CDR1 LNHDA, CDR2 SQIVND (reference sequence). V was clipped by 6 bases and J by 6 bases, with 12 bases between them. The CDR3 DNA reads TGTGCCAGTAGCCCCTCCGGAGGCGAGCAGTACTTC. Its translation: CASSPSGGEQYF.

The table lists this clone with a few counts. The DNA for the CDR3 is TGTGCCAGCAGTTACTCACCAGGGGAGGGAAACACCATATATTTT. This codes for CASSYSPGEGNTIYF. The chain combines TRBV6-5 with TRBJ1-3, with a possible D match to TRBD1 (6 bases). V gave up 0 bases and J gave up 4 bases, with 10 bases separating them. Germline values: CDR1 MNHEY, CDR2 SVGAGI. The CDR3 covers 15 residues.

The genes are TRBV18 and TRBJ1-2; tentative D call: TRBD1 (6 bases). CDR3 length equals 21 residues. Trimming took off 2 bases at V and 6 bases at J, with 34 bases between the two ends. Germline assignment: CDR1 KGHSH and CDR2 LQKENI. Written as DNA, the CDR3 is TGTGCCAGCTCACCAGCGCCCGGCTCGACAGGAGCGGGGGTTGTGTTGAATGGCTACACCTTC. It is translated as CASSPAPGSTGAGVVLNGYTF.

V and J are TRBV19 and TRBJ1-3; D may be TRBD1 (5 bases). The CDR3 consists of 16 residues. V was shortened by 7 bases and J by 3 bases, with 19 bases between the two germline ends. Germline loops: CDR1 LNHDA, CDR2 SQIVND (reference sequence). The CDR3 nucleotides read TGTGCCAGTATGAGGTTCGGGGGGAAAAATGGAAACACCATATATTTT. It codes for CASMRFGGKNGNTIYF.

The V gene is TRBV6-5, the J gene TRBJ1-2; TRBD1 matches at 9 bases. Trimming removed 6 bases from V and 8 bases from J; junction bases left unmatched: 13. Germline CDR1 and CDR2: MNHEY and SVGAGI. CDR3 size: 15 residues. CDR3 sequence: CASRSRDRESGGYTF. Here the CDR3 DNA reads TGTGCCAGCAGATCTAGGGACAGGGAATCTGGGGGCTACACCTTC.

The chain joins TRBV7-6 to TRBJ2-2, with a weak D call TRBD2 (5 bases). Germline V gives CDR1 SGHVS, CDR2 FNYEAQ. Trimming took 5 bases from V and 7 from J, leaving 11 bases between them. The length of the CDR3 is 13 residues. The CDR3 DNA sequence: TGTGCCAGCAGCGCCAGCCGGGGCGGGGAGCTGTTTTTT. As protein: CASSASRGGELFF.

The chain recombines TRBV11-2 with TRBJ2-7; D might be TRBD1 (6 bases). V was pared by 3 bases and J by 6 bases, with 18 bases between. This CDR3 is 15 amino acids long. CDR1 is SGHAT and CDR2 is FQNNGV in the germline V gene. The CDR3 loop reads CASSFSRTEGSEQYF. For the CDR3, the DNA is TGTGCCAGCAGCTTCAGCCGGACAGAGGGCAGCGAGCAGTACTTC.